One and the same sample provided the 22 T cell receptor beta chains below, sequenced in a study of OX40 agonist ivuxolimab in advanced cancers. Generated by immunoSEQ multiplex PCR, the TCRdb table keeps only in-frame clones and is missing some. The sample yields 90,000 to 100,000 clones, over 75% seen once. Sequenced here: CD4+ or CD8+ T cells sorted from blood, sampled in a trial of the OX40 agonist ivuxolimab. The receptors were sampled from an adult with an advanced solid tumor such as melanoma, head and neck, liver or kidney cancer.

The gene calls are TRBV7-9 and TRBJ1-2, with D unclear. This CDR3 comprises 12 residues. Germline loops: CDR1 SEHNR, CDR2 FQNEAQ (reference sequence). V lost 6 bases and J lost 7, with 12 bases in between. The CDR3, as DNA: TGTGCCAGCAGTTCCGGAGCTAGTGGCTACACCTTC. It encodes CASSSGASGYTF. Variable domain in full (rest from reference TRBV7-9 and TRBJ1-2): DTGVSQNPRHKITKRGQNVTFRCDPISEHNRLYWYRQTLGQGPEFLTYFQNEAQLEKSRLLSDRFSAERPKGSFSTLEIQRTEQGDSAMYLCASSSGASGYTFGSGTRLTVV.

V is TRBV5-4 and J is TRBJ2-2; D is ambiguous. Germline CDR1 and CDR2: SGHNT and YYREEE (reference sequence). The CDR3 totals 15 residues. Trimming left V 4 bases short and J 1 base short, with 11 bases between. This CDR3 is CASSLGGGNTGELFF. CDR3 nucleotides: TGTGCCAGCAGCCTGGGCGGCGGGAACACCGGGGAGCTGTTTTTT.

The rearrangement joins TRBV7-2 to TRBJ2-3; D is unresolved. Germline V CDR1 and CDR2: SGHTA, FQGNSA. The V gene lost 2 bases and the J gene lost 4 bases, with 7 bases spanning the gap. This CDR3 spans 13 amino acids. The CDR3 coding sequence is TGTGCCAGCAGCTTAAGGTTCTCAGATACGCAGTATTTT. It is translated as CASSLRFSDTQYF.

The chain combines TRBV6-5 with TRBJ2-5; no reliable D call. CDR1 is MNHEY and CDR2 is SVGAGI in the germline V gene. The V end was cut by 5 bases, the J end by 1 base, with 14 bases between. The CDR3 runs 15 residues. CDR3 protein: CASSQTPGTQETQYF. DNA for the CDR3: TGTGCCAGCAGTCAAACCCCAGGAACCCAAGAGACCCAGTACTTC.

This chain uses TRBV30 with TRBJ1-5, with a possible D match to TRBD1 (6 bases). V was clipped by 8 bases and J by 4 bases, with 12 bases between them. CDR3 length equals 12 residues. Looked up from germline, CDR1 is GTSNPN and CDR2 is SVGIG (reference sequence). The CDR3 coding sequence is TGTGCCGGAGGGGGGTCGAATCAGCCCCAGCATTTT. Protein sequence: CAGGGSNQPQHF.

The chain recombines TRBV30 with TRBJ1-4, with D perhaps TRBD1 (6 bases). Germline lookup yields CDR1 GTSNPN and CDR2 SVGIG (reference sequence). The V gene lost 2 bases and the J gene lost 7 bases, with 11 bases spanning the gap. This CDR3 has 13 amino acids. The CDR3 region has the DNA TGTGCCTGGAGTAAACGGGACACTGAAAAACTGTTTTTT. Residues: CAWSKRDTEKLFF.

The chain joins TRBV29-1 to TRBJ2-7; D gene uncertain. Trimming removed 7 bases at V and 2 bases at J, with 12 bases between. The V gene's germline CDR1 is SQVTM and CDR2 ANQGSEA. This CDR3 has 12 amino acids. Here the CDR3 DNA reads TGCAGCGGTGGTGACACAGCCTACGAGCAGTACTTC. Its translation: CSGGDTAYEQYF.

The rearrangement uses TRBV18 and TRBJ2-1; TRBD2 might be the D (5 bases). The CDR3 is made up of 16 amino acids. V lost 0 bases and J lost 4, with 13 bases in between. Looked up from germline, CDR1 is KGHSH and CDR2 is LQKENI. CDR3 coding DNA: TGTGCCAGCTCACCACCGGACTCCCGGGGATACAATGAGCAGTTCTTC. This gives the protein CASSPPDSRGYNEQFF.

This clone was recorded once. J is TRBJ2-5 and V is TRBV30; 7 bases are shared with TRBD2. This CDR3 is built from 13 residues. Germline values: CDR1 GTSNPN, CDR2 SVGIG (reference sequence). Unmatched junction bases numbered 4, after V lost 2 bases and J lost 4 bases. The CDR3 bases are TGTGCCTGGAGTAGGACGGGGGGAGAGACCCAGTACTTC. Its protein is CAWSRTGGETQYF.

This sequence joins TRBV5-4 and TRBJ2-1, with no clear D. V lost 0 bases, J lost 9 bases, and 10 bases lay in between. There are 13 residues in the CDR3. Germline V gene lookup returns CDR1 SGHNT and CDR2 YYREEE (reference sequence). Here the CDR3 reads CASSLVAGLEQFF. CDR3 DNA: TGTGCCAGCAGCTTGGTGGCAGGCCTTGAGCAGTTCTTC.

This clone was seen a few times. The J gene is TRBJ2-5, the V gene TRBV19, with TRBD1 matching 7 bases. Germline CDR1 reads LNHDA; CDR2 reads SQIVND (reference sequence). The CDR3 is made up of 13 amino acids. CDR3 protein: CATRAGGQETQYF. The CDR3 nucleotides read TGTGCAACGCGGGCAGGGGGACAAGAGACCCAGTACTTC.

Of note for this clone: One junction end does not reproduce the germline sequence, and a read error may be involved. The J gene is TRBJ2-7, the V gene TRBV7-7; 9 bases match TRBD1. The CDR3 is 14 residues long. Germline V lookup: CDR1 SSHAT, CDR2 FNYEAQ (reference sequence). CDR3 protein: CASSSGTGTYEQYF. The DNA for the CDR3 is TGTGCTAGCAGCTCCGGGACAGGGACCTACGAGCAGTACTTC.

The V and J genes are TRBV2 and TRBJ2-3; TRBD1 or TRBD2 may be the D gene (5 bases each). Trimming shortened V by 8 bases and J by 0 bases, and 18 bases separated the two germline ends. CDR3 length equals 16 residues. CDR1 is SNHLY and CDR2 is FYNNEI in the germline V gene. The CDR3 loop reads CASYLGDVASTDTQYF. CDR3 DNA: TGTGCCAGCTACTTAGGGGACGTAGCTAGCACAGATACGCAGTATTTT.

The chain has TRBV18 and TRBJ2-3; no clear D. The length of the CDR3 is 15 residues. Germline CDR1 is KGHSH and CDR2 is LQKENI. V was cut by 1 base and J by 2 bases, with 10 bases left in between. The CDR3 reads CASSPRRVVTDTQYF. The CDR3 coding sequence is TGTGCCAGCTCACCACGTCGGGTGGTCACAGATACGCAGTATTTT. The full variable domain, its missing parts supplied by reference TRBV18 and TRBJ2-3, is NAGVMQNPRHLVRRRGQEARLRCSPMKGHSHVYWYRQLPEEGLKFMVYLQKENIIDESGMPKERFSAEFPKEGPSILRIQQVVRGDSAAYFCASSPRRVVTDTQYFGPGTRLTVL.

The chain is built from TRBV7-2 and TRBJ2-7, with 11 positions matching TRBD2. The CDR3 runs 14 residues. Trimming at V came to 3 bases and at J to 4 bases, leaving 2 bases not matched to a gene. The V gene's germline CDR1 is SGHTA and CDR2 FQGNSA. The CDR3 DNA follows: TGTGCCAGCAGCTTTAGCGGGAGGGCATACGAGCAGTACTTC. Translation: CASSFSGRAYEQYF. Supplemented by reference TRBV7-2 and TRBJ2-7, the full variable domain reads GAGVSQSPSNKVTEKGKDVELRCDPISGHTALYWYRQSLGQGLEFLIYFQGNSAPDKSGLPSDRFSAERTGGSVSTLTIQRTQQEDSAVYLCASSFSGRAYEQYFGPGTRLTVT.

The chain uses TRBV21-1 and TRBJ2-7; TRBD2, the D gene given by the table, was not confirmed from the DNA. TRBV21-1 is a pseudogene locus. The CDR3 spans 13 residues. CDR3: CASLWAGAVQQYF. For the CDR3, the DNA is TGTGCCAGCCTCTGGGCGGGAGCTGTCCAGCAGTACTTC.

The chain is built from TRBV9 and TRBJ2-2; 9 nucleotides agree with TRBD1. The CDR3 has 15 amino acids. The V gene end was trimmed by 3 bases and the J gene end by 6 bases; junction bases not matched to a gene: 6. Looked up from germline, CDR1 is SGDLS and CDR2 is YYNGEE. The chain's CDR3 is CASSDRDRVPGELFF. The CDR3 nucleotides read TGTGCCAGCAGCGACCGGGACAGGGTCCCCGGGGAGCTGTTTTTT.

The chain employs TRBV20-1 and TRBJ2-7; D perhaps matches TRBD2 (6 bases). V lost 6 bases and J 7 bases, leaving 13 bases between the germline ends. CDR3 length equals 11 residues. The germline CDR1 and CDR2 sequences are DFQATT and SNEGSKA (reference sequence). The CDR3 protein is CSARRGLEQYF. The CDR3 coding sequence is TGCAGTGCCAGGAGGGGCTTGGAGCAGTACTTC.

The chain employs TRBV5-4 and TRBJ2-3, with D unresolved. Per germline, CDR1 SGHNT and CDR2 YYREEE (reference sequence). The length of the CDR3 is 12 residues. V was pared by 0 bases and J by 3 bases, with 2 bases between. The CDR3 DNA reads as TGTGCCAGCAGCTTGGATACAGATACGCAGTATTTT. Translating gives CASSLDTDTQYF.

The chain carries TRBV18 and TRBJ1-5, with 12 bases fitting TRBD1. The trim removed 3 bases at V and 7 bases at J, leaving 13 bases unmatched. This CDR3 has 18 residues. Germline CDR1 KGHSH, CDR2 LQKENI. In nucleotides, the CDR3 is TGTGCCAGCTCACCCTCGGGACAGGGGGCTGGGTTGGCCCAGCCCCAGCATTTT. Protein sequence: CASSPSGQGAGLAQPQHF.

This chain's CDR3 is CASSSTGLAGVETQYF. In DNA, the CDR3 is TGTGCCAGCAGCTCGACCGGACTAGCGGGAGTAGAGACCCAGTACTTC. The V call is TRBV28, the J call TRBJ2-5; TRBD2 agrees at 13 bases. The CDR3 contains 16 residues. Germline V gene lookup returns CDR1 MDHEN and CDR2 SYDVKM. J was trimmed by 4 bases and V by 6 bases; bases with no gene match: 8.

V is TRBV9 and J is TRBJ1-3; D gene uncertain. This CDR3 region has 15 residues. V was trimmed by 2 bases and J by 0 bases, leaving 9 bases between them. Germline-derived CDR1 and CDR2 are SGDLS and YYNGEE. The CDR3 DNA follows: TGTGCCAGCAGCGTCCAAGCCGGCTCTGGAAACACCATATATTTT. Protein: CASSVQAGSGNTIYF.